These 5 T cell receptor beta chains were sequenced from one sample in a study of Graves' ophthalmopathy and Graves' hyperthyroidism. Using RNA transcripts, the TCR beta CDR3 regions were amplified. The first-round RT-PCR employed HTBI primers together with the Qiagen OneStep RT-PCR kit. A multiplex PCR was then performed as the second round. TCRdb reprocessed the multiplex PCR reads with MiXCR, giving one entry per CDR3 protein. The sample shows around 1.1 million distinct CDR3 sequences, about two fifths of them seen only once. Sequences were obtained from peripheral blood or thyroid tissue (not recorded which). The source is an adult man with Graves' hyperthyroidism.

In its sample, this clonotype was seen a few times. This may be a read error, as it is one base from a much larger clone. This chain uses TRBV2 with TRBJ2-5; 7 positions match TRBD2. The ends lost 7 bases at V and 5 bases at J; junction bases unmatched: 10. The CDR3 consists of 14 residues. Germline CDR1 reads SNHLY; CDR2 reads FYNNEI. The CDR3 spells CASKEAGSAETQYF. Written as DNA, the CDR3 is TGTGCCAGCAAGGAAGCGGGGTCGGCCGAGACCCAGTACTTC.

The chain recombines TRBV10-3 with TRBJ1-1; weak D call: TRBD1 (5 bases). CDR1 ENHRY and CDR2 SYGVKD come from the germline V gene. CDR3 length equals 12 residues. V dropped 10 bases and J dropped 8 bases, with 17 bases sitting between them. Here the CDR3 reads CASRQGLVEAFF. The CDR3 DNA follows: TGTGCCAGCAGGCAGGGCCTCGTGGAAGCTTTCTTT.

CDR3: CAWSPYREFFGEQYF. CDR3 bases: TGTGCCTGGAGTCCATACAGGGAATTCTTCGGCGAGCAGTACTTC. The chain employs TRBV7-9 and TRBJ2-7, with TRBD1 as a possible D gene (6 bases). Germline-derived CDR1 and CDR2 are SEHNR and FQNEAQ (reference sequence). Deletions cut 11 bases from V and 6 bases from J, with 26 bases between. This CDR3 comprises 15 residues. Drawing the rest from reference TRBV7-9 and TRBJ2-7, the complete variable domain is DTGVSQNPRHKITKRGQNVTFRCDPISEHNRLYWYRQTLGQGPEFLTYFQNEAQLEKSRLLSDRFSAERPKGSFSTLEIQRTEQGDSAMYLCAWSPYREFFGEQYFGPGTRLTVT.

Many counts were recorded for this clonotype. This sequence joins TRBV4-3 and TRBJ1-6; 7 bases fit TRBD1. Germline loops: CDR1 LGHNA, CDR2 YSLEER. The CDR3 covers 13 residues. V shed 1 base and J 13 bases; nucleotides not matched to a gene: 4. CDR3 in DNA: TGCGCCAGCAGCCAAGGCAGGGGGACGCCCCTCCACTTT. It translates to CASSQGRGTPLHF.

The DNA for the CDR3 is TGTGCCATCAGTGGGGGTGGGGCCACTGAAGCTTTCTTT. It specifies CAISGGGATEAFF. The gene calls are TRBV10-3 and TRBJ1-1, with a possible D match to TRBD1 (5 bases). V was trimmed by 4 bases and J by 4 bases, leaving 10 bases between them. The CDR3 spans 13 residues. The germline V gene has CDR1 ENHRY and CDR2 SYGVKD.